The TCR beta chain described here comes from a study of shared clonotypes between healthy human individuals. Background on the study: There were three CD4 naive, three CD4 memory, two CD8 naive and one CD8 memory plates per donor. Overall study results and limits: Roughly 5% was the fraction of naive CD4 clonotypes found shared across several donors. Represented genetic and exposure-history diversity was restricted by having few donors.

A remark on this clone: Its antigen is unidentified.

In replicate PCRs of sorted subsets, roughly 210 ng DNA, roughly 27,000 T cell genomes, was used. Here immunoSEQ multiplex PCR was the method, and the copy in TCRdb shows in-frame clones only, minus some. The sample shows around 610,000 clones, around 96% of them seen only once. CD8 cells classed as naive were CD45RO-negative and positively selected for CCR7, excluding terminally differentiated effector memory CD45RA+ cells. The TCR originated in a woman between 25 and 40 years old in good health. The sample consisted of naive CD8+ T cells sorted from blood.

The CDR3 sequence is CASGGGRGGFEQYF. DNA for the CDR3: TGCGCCAGCGGGGGAGGCAGGGGAGGTTTCGAGCAGTACTTC. J is TRBJ2-7 and V is TRBV10-2; either TRBD1 or TRBD2 may fit D (6 bases each). Germline CDR1 is WSHSY and CDR2 is SAAADI. Between the trimmed V and J ends, which lost 8 bases and 6 bases, there was a span of 20 bases. The CDR3 spans 14 residues.